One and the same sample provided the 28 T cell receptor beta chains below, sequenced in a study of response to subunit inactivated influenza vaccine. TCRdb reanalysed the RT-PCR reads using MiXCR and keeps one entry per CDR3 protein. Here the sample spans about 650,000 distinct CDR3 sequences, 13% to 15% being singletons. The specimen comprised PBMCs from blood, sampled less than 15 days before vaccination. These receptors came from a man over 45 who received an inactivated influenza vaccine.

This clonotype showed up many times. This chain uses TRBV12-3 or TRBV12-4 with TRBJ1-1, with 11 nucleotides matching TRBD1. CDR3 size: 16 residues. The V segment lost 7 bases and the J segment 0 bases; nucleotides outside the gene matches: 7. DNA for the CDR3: TGTGCCAGCAAGCGGGACAGGGGGTTCATGAACACTGAAGCTTTCTTT. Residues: CASKRDRGFMNTEAFF.

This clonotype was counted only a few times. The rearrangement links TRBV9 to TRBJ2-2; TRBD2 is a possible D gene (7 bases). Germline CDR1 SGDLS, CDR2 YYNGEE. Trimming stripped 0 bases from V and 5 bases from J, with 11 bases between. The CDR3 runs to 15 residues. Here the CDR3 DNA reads TGTGCCAGCAGCGTAGGAGGGAGGGGGACCGGGGAGCTGTTTTTT. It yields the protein CASSVGGRGTGELFF.

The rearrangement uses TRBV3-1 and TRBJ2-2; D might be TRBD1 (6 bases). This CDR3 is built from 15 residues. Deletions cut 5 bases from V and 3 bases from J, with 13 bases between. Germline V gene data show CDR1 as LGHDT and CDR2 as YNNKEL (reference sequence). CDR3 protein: CASSEQGVDTGELFF. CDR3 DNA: TGTGCCAGCAGCGAACAGGGAGTGGACACCGGGGAGCTGTTTTTT.

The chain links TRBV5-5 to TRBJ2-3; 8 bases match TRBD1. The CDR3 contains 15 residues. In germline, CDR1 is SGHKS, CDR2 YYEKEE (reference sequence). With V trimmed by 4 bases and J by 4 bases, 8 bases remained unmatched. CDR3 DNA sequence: TGTGCCAGCAGCCGACCCCAGGGGGCTGCAGATACGCAGTATTTT. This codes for CASSRPQGAADTQYF. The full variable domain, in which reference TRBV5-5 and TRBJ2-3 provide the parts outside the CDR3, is DAGVTQSPTHLIKTRGQQVTLRCSPISGHKSVSWYQQVLGQGPQFIFQYYEKEERGRGNFPDRFSARQFPNYSSELNVNALLLGDSALYLCASSRPQGAADTQYFGPGTRLTVL.

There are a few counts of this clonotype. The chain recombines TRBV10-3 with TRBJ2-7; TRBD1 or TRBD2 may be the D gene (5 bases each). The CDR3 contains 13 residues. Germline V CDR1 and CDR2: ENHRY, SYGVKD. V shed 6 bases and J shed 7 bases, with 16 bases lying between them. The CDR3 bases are TGTGCCATCAGAACCCGGTCCGAGGGGGAGCAGTACTTC. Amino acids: CAIRTRSEGEQYF.

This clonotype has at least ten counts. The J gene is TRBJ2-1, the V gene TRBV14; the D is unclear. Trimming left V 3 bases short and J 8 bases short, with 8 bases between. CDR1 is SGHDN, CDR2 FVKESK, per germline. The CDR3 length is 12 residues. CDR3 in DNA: TGTGCCAGCAGCCACTTAGACGATGAGCAGTTCTTC. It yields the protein CASSHLDDEQFF.

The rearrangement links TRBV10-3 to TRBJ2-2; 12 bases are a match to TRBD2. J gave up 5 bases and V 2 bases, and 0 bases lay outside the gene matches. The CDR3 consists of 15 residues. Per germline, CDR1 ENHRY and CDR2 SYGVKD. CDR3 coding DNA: TGTGCCATCAGTGAGACTAGCGGGGGGACCGGGGAGCTGTTTTTT. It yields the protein CAISETSGGTGELFF.

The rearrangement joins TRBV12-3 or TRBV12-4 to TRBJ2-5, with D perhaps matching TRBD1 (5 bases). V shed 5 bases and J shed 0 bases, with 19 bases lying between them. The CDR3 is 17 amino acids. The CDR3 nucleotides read TGTGCCAGCAGTCTAAAGACCATCGGACATCACCAAGAGACCCAGTACTTC. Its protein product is CASSLKTIGHHQETQYF.

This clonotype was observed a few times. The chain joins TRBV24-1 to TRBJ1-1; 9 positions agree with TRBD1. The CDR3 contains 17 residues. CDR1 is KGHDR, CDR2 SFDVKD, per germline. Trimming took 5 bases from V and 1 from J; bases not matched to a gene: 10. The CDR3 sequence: CATSASGQGWGNTEAFF. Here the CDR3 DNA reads TGTGCCACCAGTGCTTCGGGACAGGGATGGGGGAACACTGAAGCTTTCTTT.

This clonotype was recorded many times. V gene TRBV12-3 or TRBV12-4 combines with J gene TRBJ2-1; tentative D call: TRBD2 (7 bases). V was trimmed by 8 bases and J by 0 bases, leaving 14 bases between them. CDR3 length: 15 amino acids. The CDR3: CASGGGRSSYNEQFF. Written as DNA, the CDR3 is TGTGCCAGCGGGGGGGGGCGTAGCTCCTACAATGAGCAGTTCTTC.

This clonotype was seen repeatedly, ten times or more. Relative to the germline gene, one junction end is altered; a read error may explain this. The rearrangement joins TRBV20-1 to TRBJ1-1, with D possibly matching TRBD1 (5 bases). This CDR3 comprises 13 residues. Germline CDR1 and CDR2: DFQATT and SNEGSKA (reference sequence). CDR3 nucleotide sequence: TGCAGTGCCAGAGATGGGGGGAACACTGAAGCTTTCTTT. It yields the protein CSARDGGNTEAFF.

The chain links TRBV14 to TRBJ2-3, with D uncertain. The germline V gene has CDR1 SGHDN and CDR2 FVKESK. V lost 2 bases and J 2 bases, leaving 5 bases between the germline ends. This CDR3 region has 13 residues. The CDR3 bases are TGTGCCAGCAGCCAATGGACCACAGATACGCAGTATTTT. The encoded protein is CASSQWTTDTQYF.

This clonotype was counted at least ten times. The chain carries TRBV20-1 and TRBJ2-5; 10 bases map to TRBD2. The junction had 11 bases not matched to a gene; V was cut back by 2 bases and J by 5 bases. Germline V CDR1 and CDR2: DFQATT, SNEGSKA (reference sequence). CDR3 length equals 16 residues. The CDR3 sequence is CSARSLAGVGWETQYF. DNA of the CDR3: TGCAGTGCTAGAAGCCTAGCGGGAGTAGGTTGGGAGACCCAGTACTTC.

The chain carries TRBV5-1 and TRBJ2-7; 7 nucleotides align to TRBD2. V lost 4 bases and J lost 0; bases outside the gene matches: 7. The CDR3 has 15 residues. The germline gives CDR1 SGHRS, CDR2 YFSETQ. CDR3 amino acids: CASSRAGVPSYEQYF. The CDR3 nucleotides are TGCGCCAGCAGCAGGGCGGGGGTTCCCTCCTACGAGCAGTACTTC.

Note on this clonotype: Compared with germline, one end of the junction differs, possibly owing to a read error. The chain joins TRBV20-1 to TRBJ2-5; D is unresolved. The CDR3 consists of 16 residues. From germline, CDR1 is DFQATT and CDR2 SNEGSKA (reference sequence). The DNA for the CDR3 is TGCAGTGCTAGACCTACCCCAAGAAGGGCCGAAGAGACCCAGCACTTC. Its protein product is CSARPTPRRAEETQHF.

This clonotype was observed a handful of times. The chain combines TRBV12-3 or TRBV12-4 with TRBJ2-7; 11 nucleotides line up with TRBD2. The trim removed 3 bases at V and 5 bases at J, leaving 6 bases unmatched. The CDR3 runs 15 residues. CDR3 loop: CASSFVLAGADEQYF. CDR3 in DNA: TGTGCCAGCAGTTTCGTACTAGCGGGGGCCGACGAGCAGTACTTC.

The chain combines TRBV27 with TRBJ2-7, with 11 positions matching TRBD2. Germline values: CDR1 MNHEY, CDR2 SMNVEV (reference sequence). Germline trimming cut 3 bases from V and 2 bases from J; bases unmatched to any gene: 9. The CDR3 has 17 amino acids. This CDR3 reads CASSFLAGGPFPYEQYF. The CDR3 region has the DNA TGTGCCAGCAGTTTCTTAGCGGGAGGGCCTTTCCCCTACGAGCAGTACTTC.

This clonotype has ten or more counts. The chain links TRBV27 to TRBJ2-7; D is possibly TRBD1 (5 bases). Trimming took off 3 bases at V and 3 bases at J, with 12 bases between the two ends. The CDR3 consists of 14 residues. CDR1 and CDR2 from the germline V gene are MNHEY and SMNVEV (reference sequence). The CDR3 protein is CASSLSAGRYEQYF. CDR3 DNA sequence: TGTGCCAGCAGTTTGTCGGCAGGGCGCTACGAGCAGTACTTC.

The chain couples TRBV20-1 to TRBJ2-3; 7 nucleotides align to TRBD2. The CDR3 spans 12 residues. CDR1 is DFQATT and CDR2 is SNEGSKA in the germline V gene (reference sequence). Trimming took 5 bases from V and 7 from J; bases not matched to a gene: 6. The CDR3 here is CSAGGLVHTQYF. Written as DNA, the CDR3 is TGCAGTGCTGGAGGACTAGTCCATACGCAGTATTTT.

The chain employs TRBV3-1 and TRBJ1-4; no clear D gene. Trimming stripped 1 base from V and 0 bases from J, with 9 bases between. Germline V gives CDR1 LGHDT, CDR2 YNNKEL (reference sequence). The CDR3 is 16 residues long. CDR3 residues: CASSQAQITTNEKLFF. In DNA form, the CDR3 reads TGTGCCAGCAGCCAAGCACAAATAACAACTAATGAAAAACTGTTTTTT.

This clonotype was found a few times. CDR3 nucleotides: TGCGCCAGCAGCCAAACGACAGGGCGCGAGACCCAGTACTTC. This codes for CASSQTTGRETQYF. The genes are TRBV4-1 and TRBJ2-5, with TRBD1 identical over 7 bases. The junction had 5 bases not matched to a gene; V was cut back by 2 bases and J by 5 bases. CDR3 size: 14 residues. CDR1 and CDR2 (germline): MGHRA, YSYEKL.

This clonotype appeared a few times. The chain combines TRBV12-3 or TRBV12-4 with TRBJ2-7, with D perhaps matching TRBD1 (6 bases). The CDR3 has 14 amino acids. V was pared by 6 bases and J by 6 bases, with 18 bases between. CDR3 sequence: CASSLATGFGEQYF. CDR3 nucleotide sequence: TGTGCCAGCAGCCTAGCAACAGGGTTCGGCGAGCAGTACTTC.

For the CDR3, the DNA is TGTGCCAGCAGTGTTCGGGACAGGGTCTTTACCGGGGAGCTGTTTTTT. Translation gives CASSVRDRVFTGELFF. The chain joins TRBV2 to TRBJ2-2; 9 bases agree with TRBD1. Germline lookup yields CDR1 SNHLY and CDR2 FYNNEI. The V gene end was trimmed by 4 bases and the J gene end by 5 bases; junction bases not matched to a gene: 8. The CDR3 totals 16 residues.

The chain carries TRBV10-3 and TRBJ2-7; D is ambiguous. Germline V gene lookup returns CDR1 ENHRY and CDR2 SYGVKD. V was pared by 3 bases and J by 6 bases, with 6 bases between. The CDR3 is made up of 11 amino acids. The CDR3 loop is CAISEYFEQYF. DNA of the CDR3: TGTGCCATCAGTGAATACTTCGAGCAGTACTTC.

CDR3 region: CASSVRGRETQYF. CDR3 DNA: TGTGCCAGCAGCGTCCGGGGCCGGGAGACCCAGTACTTC. The V and J genes are TRBV7-2 and TRBJ2-5; either TRBD1 or TRBD2 may fit D (5 bases each). The CDR3 sequence is 13 residues long. The germline V gene encodes CDR1 SGHTA and CDR2 FQGNSA. Trimming stripped 5 bases from V and 5 bases from J, with 12 bases between.

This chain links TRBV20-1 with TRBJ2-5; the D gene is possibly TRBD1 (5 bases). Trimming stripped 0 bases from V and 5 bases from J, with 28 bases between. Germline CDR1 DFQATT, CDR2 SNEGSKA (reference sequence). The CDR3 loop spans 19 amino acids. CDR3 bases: TGCAGTGCTAGAGATTGGGAAGTGTGGGGATATCAGGGCTACGAGACCCAGTACTTC. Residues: CSARDWEVWGYQGYETQYF.

The CDR3, as DNA: TGTGCCATCAAAAGGACCACAGGGAGACACGAGCAGTACTTC. Amino acids: CAIKRTTGRHEQYF. The chain uses TRBV10-3 and TRBJ2-7; perhaps TRBD1 as D (6 bases). Germline V gene data show CDR1 as ENHRY and CDR2 as SYGVKD. Between the trimmed V and J ends, which lost 7 bases and 5 bases, there was a span of 18 bases. There are 14 residues in the CDR3.

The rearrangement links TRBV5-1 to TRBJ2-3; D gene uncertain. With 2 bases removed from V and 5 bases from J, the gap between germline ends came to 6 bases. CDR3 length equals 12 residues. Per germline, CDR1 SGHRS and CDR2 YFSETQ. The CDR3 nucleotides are TGCGCCAGCAGCTTTGATGGAGATACGCAGTATTTT. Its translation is CASSFDGDTQYF.